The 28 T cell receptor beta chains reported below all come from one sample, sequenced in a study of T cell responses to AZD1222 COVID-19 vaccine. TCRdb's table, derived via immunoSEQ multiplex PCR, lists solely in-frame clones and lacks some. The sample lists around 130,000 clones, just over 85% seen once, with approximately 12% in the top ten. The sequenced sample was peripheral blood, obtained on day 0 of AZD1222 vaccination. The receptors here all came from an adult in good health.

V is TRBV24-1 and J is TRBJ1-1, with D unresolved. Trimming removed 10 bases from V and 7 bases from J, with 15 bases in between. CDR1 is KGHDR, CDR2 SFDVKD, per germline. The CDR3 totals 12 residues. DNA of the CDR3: TGTGCCACACAAAGTTCGTGGGGTGAAGCTTTCTTT. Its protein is CATQSSWGEAFF.

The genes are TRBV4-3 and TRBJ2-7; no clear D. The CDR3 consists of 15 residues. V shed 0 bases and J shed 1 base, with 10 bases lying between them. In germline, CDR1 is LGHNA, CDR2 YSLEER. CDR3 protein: CASSQDLSASYEQYF. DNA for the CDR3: TGCGCCAGCAGCCAAGATCTCTCGGCTTCCTACGAGCAGTACTTC.

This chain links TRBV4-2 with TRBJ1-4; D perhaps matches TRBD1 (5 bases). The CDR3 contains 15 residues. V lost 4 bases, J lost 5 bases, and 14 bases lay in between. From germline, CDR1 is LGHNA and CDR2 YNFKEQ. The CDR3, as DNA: TGTGCCAGCAGCCGGGCAGGGCGGGTGAATGAAAAACTGTTTTTT. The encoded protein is CASSRAGRVNEKLFF.

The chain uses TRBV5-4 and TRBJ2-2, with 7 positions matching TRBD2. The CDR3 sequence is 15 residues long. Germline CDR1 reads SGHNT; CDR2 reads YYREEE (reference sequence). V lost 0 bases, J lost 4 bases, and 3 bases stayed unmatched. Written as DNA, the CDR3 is TGTGCCAGCAGCTTGGGACTAGCTCCCACCGGGGAGCTGTTTTTT. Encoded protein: CASSLGLAPTGELFF.

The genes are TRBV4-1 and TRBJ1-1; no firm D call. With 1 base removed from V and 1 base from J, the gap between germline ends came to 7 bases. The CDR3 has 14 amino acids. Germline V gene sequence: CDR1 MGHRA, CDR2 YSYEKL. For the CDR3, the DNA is TGCGCCAGCAGCCAAGTCGAGGGGAACACTGAAGCTTTCTTT. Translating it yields CASSQVEGNTEAFF.

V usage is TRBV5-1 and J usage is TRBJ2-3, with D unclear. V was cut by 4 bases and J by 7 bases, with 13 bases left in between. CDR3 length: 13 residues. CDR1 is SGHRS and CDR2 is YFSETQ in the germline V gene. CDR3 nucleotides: TGCGCCAGCAGCATGAGTACGGAAAATACGCAGTATTTT. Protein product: CASSMSTENTQYF.

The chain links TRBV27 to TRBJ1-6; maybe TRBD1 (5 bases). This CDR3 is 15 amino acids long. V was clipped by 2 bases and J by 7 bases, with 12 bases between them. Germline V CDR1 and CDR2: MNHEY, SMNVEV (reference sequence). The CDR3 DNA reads TGTGCCAGCAGTTTAAGGGACCGAACAAATTCACCCCTCCACTTT. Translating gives CASSLRDRTNSPLHF.

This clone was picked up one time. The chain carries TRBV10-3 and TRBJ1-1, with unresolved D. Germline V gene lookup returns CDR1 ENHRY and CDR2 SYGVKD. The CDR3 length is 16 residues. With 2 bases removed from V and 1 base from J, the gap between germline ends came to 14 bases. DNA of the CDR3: TGTGCCATCAGTGAGCCCTACGGGGAGGCGAACACTGAAGCTTTCTTT. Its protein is CAISEPYGEANTEAFF.

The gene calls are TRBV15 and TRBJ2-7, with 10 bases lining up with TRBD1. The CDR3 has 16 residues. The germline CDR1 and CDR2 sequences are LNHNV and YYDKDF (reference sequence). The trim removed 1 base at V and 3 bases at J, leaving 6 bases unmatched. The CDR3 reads CATSRGGQGQFYEQYF. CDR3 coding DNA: TGTGCCACCAGCAGAGGGGGACAGGGGCAATTCTACGAGCAGTACTTC.

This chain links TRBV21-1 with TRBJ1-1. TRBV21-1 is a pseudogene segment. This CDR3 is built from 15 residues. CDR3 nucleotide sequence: TGTGCCAGCAGCAAAGGCGAGGGAAGTTGGACTGAAGCTTTCTTT. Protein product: CASSKGEGSWTEAFF.

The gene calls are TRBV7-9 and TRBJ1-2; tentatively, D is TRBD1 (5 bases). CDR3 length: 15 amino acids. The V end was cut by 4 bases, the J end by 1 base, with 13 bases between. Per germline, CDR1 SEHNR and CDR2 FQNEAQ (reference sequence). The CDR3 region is CASSSGTSFNYGYTF. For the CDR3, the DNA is TGTGCCAGCAGCTCTGGGACTTCTTTTAACTATGGCTACACCTTC.

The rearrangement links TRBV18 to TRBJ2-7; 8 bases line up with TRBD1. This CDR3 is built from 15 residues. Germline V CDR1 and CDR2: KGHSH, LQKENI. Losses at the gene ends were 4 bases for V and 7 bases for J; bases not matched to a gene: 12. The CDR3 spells CASSRQQGGLAEQYF. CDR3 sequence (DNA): TGTGCCAGCTCACGGCAACAGGGGGGTCTGGCGGAGCAGTACTTC. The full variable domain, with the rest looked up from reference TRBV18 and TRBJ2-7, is NAGVMQNPRHLVRRRGQEARLRCSPMKGHSHVYWYRQLPEEGLKFMVYLQKENIIDESGMPKERFSAEFPKEGPSILRIQQVVRGDSAAYFCASSRQQGGLAEQYFGPGTRLTVT.

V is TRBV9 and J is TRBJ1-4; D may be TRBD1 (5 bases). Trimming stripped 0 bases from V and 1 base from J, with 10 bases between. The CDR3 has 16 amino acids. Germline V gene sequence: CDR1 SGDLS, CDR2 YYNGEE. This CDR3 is CASSVGVQGTNEKLFF. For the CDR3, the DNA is TGTGCCAGCAGCGTAGGTGTCCAGGGAACTAATGAAAAACTGTTTTTT.

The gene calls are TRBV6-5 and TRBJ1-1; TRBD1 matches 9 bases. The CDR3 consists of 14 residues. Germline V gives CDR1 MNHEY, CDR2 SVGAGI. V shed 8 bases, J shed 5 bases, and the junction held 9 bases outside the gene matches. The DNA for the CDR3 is TGTGCCAGCTCTAACAGGGGGCTTGCAACTGAAGCTTTCTTT. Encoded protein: CASSNRGLATEAFF.

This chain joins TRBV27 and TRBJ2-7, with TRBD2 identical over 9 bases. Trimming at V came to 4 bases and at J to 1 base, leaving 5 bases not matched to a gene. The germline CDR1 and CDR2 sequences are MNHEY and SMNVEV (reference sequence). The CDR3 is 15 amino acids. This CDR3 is CASSSWLAGSYEQYF. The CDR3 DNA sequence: TGTGCCAGCAGTTCCTGGCTAGCGGGATCCTACGAGCAGTACTTC.

As DNA, the CDR3 is TGTGCCAGCAGCTTAGCATCCTCTCTTGAGCAGTACTTC. Its translation: CASSLASSLEQYF. The chain couples TRBV7-2 to TRBJ2-7; D unclear. V was pared by 0 bases and J by 7 bases, with 10 bases between. The CDR3 extends over 13 amino acids. The V gene's germline CDR1 is SGHTA and CDR2 FQGNSA.

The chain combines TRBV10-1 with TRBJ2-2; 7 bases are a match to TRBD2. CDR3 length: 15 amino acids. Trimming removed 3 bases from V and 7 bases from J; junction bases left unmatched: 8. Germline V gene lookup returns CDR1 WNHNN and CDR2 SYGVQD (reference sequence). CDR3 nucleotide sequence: TGCGCCAGCAGTGATGGCGGGAGATCGTTCGGGGAGCTGTTTTTT. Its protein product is CASSDGGRSFGELFF.

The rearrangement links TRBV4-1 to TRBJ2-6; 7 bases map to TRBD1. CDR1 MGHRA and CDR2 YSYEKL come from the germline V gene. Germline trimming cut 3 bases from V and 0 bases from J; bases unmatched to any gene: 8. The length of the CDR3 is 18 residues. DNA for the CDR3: TGCGCCAGCAGCCATAACCGGGACAGAATCTCTGGGGCCAACGTCCTGACTTTC. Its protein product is CASSHNRDRISGANVLTF.

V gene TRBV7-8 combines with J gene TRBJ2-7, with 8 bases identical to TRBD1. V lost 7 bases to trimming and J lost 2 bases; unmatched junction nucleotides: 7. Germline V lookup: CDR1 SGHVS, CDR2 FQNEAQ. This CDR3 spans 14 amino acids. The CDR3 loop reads CASTPSTGAYEQYF. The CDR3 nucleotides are TGTGCCAGCACCCCTTCGACAGGGGCCTACGAGCAGTACTTC.

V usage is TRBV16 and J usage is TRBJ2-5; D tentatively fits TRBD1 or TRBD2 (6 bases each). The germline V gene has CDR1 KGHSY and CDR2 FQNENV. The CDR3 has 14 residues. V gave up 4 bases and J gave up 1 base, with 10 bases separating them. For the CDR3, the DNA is TGTGCCAGCAGCCGTGGGGGGCTCCAAGAGACCCAGTACTTC. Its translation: CASSRGGLQETQYF.

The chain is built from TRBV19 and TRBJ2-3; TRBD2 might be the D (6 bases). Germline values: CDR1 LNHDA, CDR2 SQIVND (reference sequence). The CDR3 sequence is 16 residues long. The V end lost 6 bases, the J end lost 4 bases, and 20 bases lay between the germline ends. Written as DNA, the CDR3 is TGTGCCAGTAGCGAAAGACTAGATTATTTGGCAGATACGCAGTATTTT. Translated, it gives CASSERLDYLADTQYF.

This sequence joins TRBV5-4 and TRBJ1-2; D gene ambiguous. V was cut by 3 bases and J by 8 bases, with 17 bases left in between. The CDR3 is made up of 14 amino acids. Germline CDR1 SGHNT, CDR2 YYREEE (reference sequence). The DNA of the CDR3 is TGTGCCAGCAGCTCACCTGATGGGTCGGGGGGCTACACCTTC. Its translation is CASSSPDGSGGYTF.

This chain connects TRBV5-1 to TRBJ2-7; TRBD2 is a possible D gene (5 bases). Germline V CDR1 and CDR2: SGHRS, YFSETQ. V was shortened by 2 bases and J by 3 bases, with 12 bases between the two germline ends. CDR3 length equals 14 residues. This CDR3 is CASSFSGVNYEQYF. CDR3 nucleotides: TGCGCCAGCAGCTTCTCCGGGGTTAACTACGAGCAGTACTTC.

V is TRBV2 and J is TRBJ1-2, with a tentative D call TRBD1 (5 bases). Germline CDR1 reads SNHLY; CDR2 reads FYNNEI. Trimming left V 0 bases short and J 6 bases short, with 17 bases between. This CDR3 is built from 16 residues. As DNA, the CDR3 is TGTGCCAGCAGTGAAGCCGGGGCAGGGTACGTTAATGGCTACACCTTC. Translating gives CASSEAGAGYVNGYTF.

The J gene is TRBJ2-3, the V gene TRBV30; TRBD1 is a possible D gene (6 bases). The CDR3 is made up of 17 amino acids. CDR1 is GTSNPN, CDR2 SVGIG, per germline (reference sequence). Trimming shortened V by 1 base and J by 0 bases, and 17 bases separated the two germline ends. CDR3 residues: CAWSGQDSKSSTDTQYF. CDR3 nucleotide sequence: TGTGCCTGGAGTGGGCAGGACAGCAAATCTAGCACAGATACGCAGTATTTT. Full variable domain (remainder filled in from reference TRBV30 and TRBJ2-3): SQTIHQWPATLVQPVGSPLSLECTVEGTSNPNLYWYRQAAGRGLQLLFYSVGIGQISSEVPQNLSASRPQDRQFILSSKKLLLSDSGFYLCAWSGQDSKSSTDTQYFGPGTRLTVL.

CDR3 residues: CASSLGVGSYEQYF. The CDR3 nucleotides are TGTGCCAGCAGCTTGGGGGTTGGCTCCTACGAGCAGTACTTC. This chain joins TRBV11-1 and TRBJ2-7; the D call may be TRBD1 or TRBD2 (5 bases each). The CDR3 contains 14 residues. CDR1 and CDR2 from the germline V gene are SGHAT and FQDESV (reference sequence). V gave up 3 bases and J gave up 0 bases, with 9 bases separating them.

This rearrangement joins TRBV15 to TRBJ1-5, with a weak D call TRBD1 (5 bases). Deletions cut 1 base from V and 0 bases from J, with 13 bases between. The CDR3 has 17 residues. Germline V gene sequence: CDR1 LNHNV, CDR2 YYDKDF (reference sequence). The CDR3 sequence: CATSRARGRLSNQPQHF. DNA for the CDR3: TGTGCCACCAGCAGAGCTAGGGGACGTCTTAGCAATCAGCCCCAGCATTTT.

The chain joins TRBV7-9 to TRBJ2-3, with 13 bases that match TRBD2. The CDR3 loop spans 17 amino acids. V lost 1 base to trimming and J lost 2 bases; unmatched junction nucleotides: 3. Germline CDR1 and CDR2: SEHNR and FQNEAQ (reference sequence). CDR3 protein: CASSLGTSGGFTDTQYF. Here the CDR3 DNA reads TGTGCCAGCAGCTTAGGGACTAGCGGGGGTTTCACAGATACGCAGTATTTT.